This T cell receptor (beta chain) appears in the sequencing data of a study of T cells in Graves' hyperthyroidism and ophthalmopathy. Study outcomes and limitations: The model foresaw ophthalmopathy a median around 6 months prior to onset. Ophthalmopathy and stable hyperthyroidism were separated by a 13 V-J model. Most thyroid clonotypes expanded above 0.001 appeared in blood too.

This CDR3 contains 15 residues. V dropped 6 bases and J dropped 1 base, with 13 bases sitting between them. The germline gives CDR1 LGHNA, CDR2 YNFKEQ. The table lists this clonotype with a few counts. The antigen remains unidentified. The hyperthyroidism was newly diagnosed and had lasted under 2 months; the patients were aged 18 to 65. RNA transcripts were the template for amplifying TCR beta CDR3 regions. A first-round RT-PCR of the TCR CDR3 used the HTBI primer set. TCRdb reprocessed the multiplex PCR reads via MiXCR and lists one record per CDR3 protein. The profile shows around 250,000 distinct CDR3 sequences, 13% to 15% of them singletons.

The receptor's source is a woman aged 35 to 49 with Graves' hyperthyroidism that later progressed to Graves' ophthalmopathy. The specimen sequenced was blood. The chain uses TRBV4-2 and TRBJ2-1; TRBD2 might be the D (5 bases). CDR3 region: CASSPRRDSYNEQFF. CDR3 nucleotides: TGTGCCAGCAGTCCCCGTCGGGATTCCTACAATGAGCAGTTCTTC.